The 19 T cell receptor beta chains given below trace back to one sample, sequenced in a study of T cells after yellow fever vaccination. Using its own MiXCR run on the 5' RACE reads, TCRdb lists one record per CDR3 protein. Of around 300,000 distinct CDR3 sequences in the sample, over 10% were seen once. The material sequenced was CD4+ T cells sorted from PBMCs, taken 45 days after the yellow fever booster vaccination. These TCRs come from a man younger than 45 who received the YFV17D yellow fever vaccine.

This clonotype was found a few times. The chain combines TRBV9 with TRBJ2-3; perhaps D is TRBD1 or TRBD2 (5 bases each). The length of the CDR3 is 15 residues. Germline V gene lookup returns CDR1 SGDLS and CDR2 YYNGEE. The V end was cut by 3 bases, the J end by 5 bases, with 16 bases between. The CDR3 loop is CASSAGGGAQDTQYF. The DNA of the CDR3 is TGTGCCAGCAGCGCCGGTGGGGGAGCCCAAGATACGCAGTATTTT.

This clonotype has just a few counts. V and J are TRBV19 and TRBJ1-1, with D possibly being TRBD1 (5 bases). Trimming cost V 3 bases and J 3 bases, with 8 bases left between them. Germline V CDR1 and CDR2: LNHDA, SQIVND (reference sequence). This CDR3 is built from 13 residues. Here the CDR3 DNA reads TGTGCCAGTAGTATGACGGGGGACACTGAAGCTTTCTTT. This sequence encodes CASSMTGDTEAFF.

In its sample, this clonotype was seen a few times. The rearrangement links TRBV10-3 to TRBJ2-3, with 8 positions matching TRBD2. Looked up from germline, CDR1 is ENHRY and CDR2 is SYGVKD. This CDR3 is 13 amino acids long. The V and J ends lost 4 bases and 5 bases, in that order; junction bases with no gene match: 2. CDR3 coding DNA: TGTGCCATCAGTGGCCTAGCGGGAGATACGCAGTATTTT. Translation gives CAISGLAGDTQYF.

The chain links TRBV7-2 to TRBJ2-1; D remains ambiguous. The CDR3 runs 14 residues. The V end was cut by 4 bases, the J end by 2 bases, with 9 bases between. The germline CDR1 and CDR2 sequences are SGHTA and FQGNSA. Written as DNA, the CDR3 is TGTGCCAGCAGCTCTCCAGGCGCCTACAATGAGCAGTTCTTC. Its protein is CASSSPGAYNEQFF.

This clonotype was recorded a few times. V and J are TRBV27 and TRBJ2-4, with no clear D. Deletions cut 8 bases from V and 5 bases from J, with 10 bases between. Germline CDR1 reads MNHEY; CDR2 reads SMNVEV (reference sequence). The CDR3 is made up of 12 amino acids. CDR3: CASGRSENIQYF. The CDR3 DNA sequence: TGTGCCAGCGGGCGATCTGAAAACATTCAGTACTTC.

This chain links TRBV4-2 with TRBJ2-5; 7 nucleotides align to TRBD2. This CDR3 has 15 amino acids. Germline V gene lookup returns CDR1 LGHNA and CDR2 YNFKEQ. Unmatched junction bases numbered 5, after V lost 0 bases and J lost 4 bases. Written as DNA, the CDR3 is TGTGCCAGCAGCCAAGATCAGCGGGGCCCAGAGACCCAGTACTTC. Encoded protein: CASSQDQRGPETQYF.

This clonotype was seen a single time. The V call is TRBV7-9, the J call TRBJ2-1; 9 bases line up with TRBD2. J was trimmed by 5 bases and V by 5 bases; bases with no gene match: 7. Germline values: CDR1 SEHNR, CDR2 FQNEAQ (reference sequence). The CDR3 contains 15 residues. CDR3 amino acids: CASSLFAGGDNEQFF. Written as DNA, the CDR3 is TGTGCCAGCAGCCTTTTCGCGGGAGGGGACAATGAGCAGTTCTTC.

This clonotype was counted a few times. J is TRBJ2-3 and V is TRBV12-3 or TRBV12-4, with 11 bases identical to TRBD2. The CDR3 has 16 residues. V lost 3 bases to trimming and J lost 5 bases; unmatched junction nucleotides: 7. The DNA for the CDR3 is TGTGCCAGCAGTTTTACCGGGACTAGCGGTAAAGATACGCAGTATTTT. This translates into CASSFTGTSGKDTQYF.

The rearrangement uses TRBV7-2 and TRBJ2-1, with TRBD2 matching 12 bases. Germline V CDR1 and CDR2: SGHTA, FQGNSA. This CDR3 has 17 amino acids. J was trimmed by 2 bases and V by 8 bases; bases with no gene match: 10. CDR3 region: CASSRLAGVQTYNEQFF. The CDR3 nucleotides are TGTGCCAGCTCGAGACTAGCGGGAGTTCAAACCTACAATGAGCAGTTCTTC.

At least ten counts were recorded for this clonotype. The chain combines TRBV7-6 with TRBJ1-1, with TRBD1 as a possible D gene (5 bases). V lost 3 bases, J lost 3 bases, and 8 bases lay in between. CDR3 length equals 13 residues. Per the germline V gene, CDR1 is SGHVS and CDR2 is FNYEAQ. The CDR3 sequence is CASSFRVDTEAFF. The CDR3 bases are TGTGCCAGCAGCTTCAGGGTGGACACTGAAGCTTTCTTT.

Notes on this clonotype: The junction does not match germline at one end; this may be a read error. The CDR3 sequence: CSAGQSSYPNAEAFF. In DNA form, the CDR3 reads TGCAGCGCAGGACAGAGCTCCTATCCGAACGCTGAAGCTTTCTTT. This chain links TRBV29-1 with TRBJ1-1; D possibly corresponds to TRBD1 (6 bases). The germline gives CDR1 SQVTM, CDR2 ANQGSEA. The CDR3 contains 15 residues.

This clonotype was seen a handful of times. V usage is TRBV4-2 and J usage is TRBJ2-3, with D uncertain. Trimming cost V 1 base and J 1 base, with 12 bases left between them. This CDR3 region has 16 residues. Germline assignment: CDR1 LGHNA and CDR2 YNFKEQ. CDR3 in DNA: TGTGCCAGCAGCCAAGTATCTGGCAGACGCACAGATACGCAGTATTTT. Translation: CASSQVSGRRTDTQYF.

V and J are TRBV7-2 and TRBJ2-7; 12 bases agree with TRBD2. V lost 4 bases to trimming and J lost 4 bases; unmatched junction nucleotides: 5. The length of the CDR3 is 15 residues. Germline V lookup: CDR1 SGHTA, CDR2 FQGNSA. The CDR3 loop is CASSSVTSGGYEQYF. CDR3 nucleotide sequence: TGTGCCAGCAGCTCTGTGACTAGCGGGGGATACGAGCAGTACTTC.

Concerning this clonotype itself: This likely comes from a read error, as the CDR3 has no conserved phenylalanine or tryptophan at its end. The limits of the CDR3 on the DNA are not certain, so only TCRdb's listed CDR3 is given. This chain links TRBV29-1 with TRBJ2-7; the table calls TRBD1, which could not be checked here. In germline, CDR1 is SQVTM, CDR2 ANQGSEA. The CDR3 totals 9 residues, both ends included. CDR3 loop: CSAARTGQN.

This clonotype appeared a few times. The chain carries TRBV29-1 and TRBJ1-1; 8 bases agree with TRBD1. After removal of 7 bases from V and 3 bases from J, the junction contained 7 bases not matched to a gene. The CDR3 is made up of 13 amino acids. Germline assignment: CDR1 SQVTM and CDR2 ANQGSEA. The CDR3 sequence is CSARTGPDTEAFF. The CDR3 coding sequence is TGCAGCGCTAGGACAGGGCCCGACACTGAAGCTTTCTTT.

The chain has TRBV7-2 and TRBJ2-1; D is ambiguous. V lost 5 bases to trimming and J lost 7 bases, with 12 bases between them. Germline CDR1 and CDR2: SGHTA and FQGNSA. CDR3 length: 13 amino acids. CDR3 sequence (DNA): TGTGCCAGCAGCGGTAGGGTCGGGAATGAGCAGTTCTTC. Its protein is CASSGRVGNEQFF.

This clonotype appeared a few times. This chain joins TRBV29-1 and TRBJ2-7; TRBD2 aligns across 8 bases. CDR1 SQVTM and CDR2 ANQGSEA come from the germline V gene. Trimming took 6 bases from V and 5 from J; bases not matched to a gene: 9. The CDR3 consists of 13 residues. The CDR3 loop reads CSVGPSGSHEQYF. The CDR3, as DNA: TGCAGCGTGGGTCCCAGCGGGAGCCACGAGCAGTACTTC.

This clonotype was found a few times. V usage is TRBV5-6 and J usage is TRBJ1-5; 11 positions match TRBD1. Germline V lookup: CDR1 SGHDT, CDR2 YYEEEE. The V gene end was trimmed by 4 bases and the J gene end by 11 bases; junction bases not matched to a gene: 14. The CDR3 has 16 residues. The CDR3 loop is CASSHQRTGGFLAQHF. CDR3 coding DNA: TGTGCCAGCAGCCATCAGCGGACAGGGGGCTTTTTAGCCCAGCATTTT.

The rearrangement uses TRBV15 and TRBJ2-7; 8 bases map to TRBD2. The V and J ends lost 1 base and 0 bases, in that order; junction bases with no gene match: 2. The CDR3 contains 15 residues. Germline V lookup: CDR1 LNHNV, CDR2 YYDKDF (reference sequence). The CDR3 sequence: CATSRGGTSSYEQYF. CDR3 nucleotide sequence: TGTGCCACCAGCAGAGGAGGGACTAGCTCCTACGAGCAGTACTTC.